The text below deals with one TCR beta chain. This sample stems from a study of radiotherapy plus CTLA-4 blockade in lung cancer. Libraries were prepared by immunoSEQ multiplex PCR; TCRdb keeps only in-frame clonotypes and omits some of them. The top ten hold about 3.6% of the sample, which has some 46,000 clones, 82% seen once. The CDR3 is 15 amino acids. With 5 bases clipped from V and 11 bases from J, the junction kept 15 bases outside the gene matches. CDR1 SGHVS and CDR2 FQNEAQ come from the germline V gene. Sequencing used peripheral blood, obtained from a patient treated with radiotherapy plus ipilimumab. The clonotype comes from a human donor with non-small cell lung cancer who had stable disease on radiotherapy plus ipilimumab. The genes are TRBV7-8 and TRBJ2-5, with 9 bases that match TRBD1. This chain's CDR3 is CASSGSGGTGWEQYF. The CDR3 DNA reads as TGTGCCAGCAGCGGTAGCGGCGGGACAGGGTGGGAGCAGTACTTC.